Presented here are 5 T cell receptor beta chains from one specimen sequenced in a study of shared clonotypes between healthy human individuals. Produced via immunoSEQ multiplex PCR; TCRdb's table is partial and in-frame only. The sample consists of around 750,000 clones, around two thirds of them appearing once. The sample was memory CD4+ T cells sorted from blood. Subset denoted: CD45RA-negative fraction. All receptors derive from a woman in her twenties or thirties in good health.

The chain links TRBV6-1 to TRBJ1-5, with 7 nucleotides matching TRBD1. The ends lost 4 bases at V and 7 bases at J; junction bases unmatched: 10. Germline V gives CDR1 MNHNS, CDR2 SASEGT. The CDR3 covers 15 residues. The DNA for the CDR3 is TGTGCCAGCAGTGCCTTAAAGACAGGGTACCAGCCCCAGCATTTT. Translation gives CASSALKTGYQPQHF.

This clone has a handful of counts. The rearrangement links TRBV30 to TRBJ2-1; TRBD2 matches 10 bases. V lost 3 bases and J lost 4; bases outside the gene matches: 6. This CDR3 is built from 15 residues. Germline CDR1 reads GTSNPN; CDR2 reads SVGIG (reference sequence). The CDR3 coding sequence is TGTGCCTGGAGCCACCCTAGCGGGAGATACAATGAGCAGTTCTTC. This translates into CAWSHPSGRYNEQFF. The full variable domain, in which reference TRBV30 and TRBJ2-1 provide the parts outside the CDR3, is SQTIHQWPATLVQPVGSPLSLECTVEGTSNPNLYWYRQAAGRGLQLLFYSVGIGQISSEVPQNLSASRPQDRQFILSSKKLLLSDSGFYLCAWSHPSGRYNEQFFGPGTRLTVL.

The V call is TRBV20-1, the J call TRBJ1-1; D not certain. This CDR3 is built from 11 residues. Trimming took 3 bases from V and 4 from J, leaving 6 bases between them. Germline CDR1 DFQATT, CDR2 SNEGSKA (reference sequence). CDR3 in DNA: TGCAGTGCTAGCCGCGCCACTGAAGCTTTCTTT. Translating gives CSASRATEAFF.

CDR3 nucleotides: TGCAGCGTACGACAGGGGGCGTCGGCCGAGCAGTACTTC. It yields the protein CSVRQGASAEQYF. The chain joins TRBV29-1 to TRBJ2-7; 10 bases are shared with TRBD1. The V gene's germline CDR1 is SQVTM and CDR2 ANQGSEA. The CDR3 contains 13 residues. The trim removed 6 bases at V and 6 bases at J, leaving 8 bases unmatched.

The rearrangement uses TRBV30 and TRBJ1-4; D is perhaps TRBD1 (5 bases). Germline lookup yields CDR1 GTSNPN and CDR2 SVGIG (reference sequence). V lost 4 bases and J lost 5, with 8 bases in between. The CDR3 covers 12 residues. CDR3 sequence reads: CAWNRGNEKLFF. CDR3 coding DNA: TGTGCCTGGAACCGGGGGAATGAAAAACTGTTTTTT.